This T cell receptor beta chain was documented in a study of control samples from healthy donors and cancer patients. The CDR3 extends over 15 amino acids. Germline lookup yields CDR1 LNHDA and CDR2 SQIVND (reference sequence). J lost 3 bases, V lost 3 bases, and 4 bases had no gene match. Here immunoSEQ multiplex PCR was the method, and the copy in TCRdb shows in-frame clones only, minus some. This repertoire shows under 150,000 clones, nearly 95% found once; its top ten account for 2.6%. V and J are TRBV19 and TRBJ1-5; 8 bases align to TRBD1. Sequencing used blood. The TCR was taken from a man between 25 and 39 years old in good health. The chain's CDR3 is CASSIRQGPNQPQHF. The CDR3 DNA follows: TGTGCCAGTAGTATTCGACAGGGGCCCAATCAGCCCCAGCATTTT.